Given below is one T cell receptor beta chain in context. This specimen belongs to a study of blood T cell repertoires in COVID-19. On the study more broadly: Sources were T cells, B-cell-depleted T cells, or PBMCs; the material itself was cDNA or gDNA.

Germline CDR1 is SNHLY and CDR2 is FYNNEI. This CDR3 region has 13 residues. V was pared by 7 bases and J by 5 bases, with 5 bases of the junction left unmatched. Everyone who took part was about 18 to 90 years old, and they came from 24 US areas. Participant-given clinical history determined each cohort assignment. Methods used by the authors: Quantification of nucleated cells was approximated via reference gene primer amplification. Method: immunoSEQ multiplex PCR; TCRdb's copy keeps in-frame clones and lacks some. V, J and clone size are taken as reported in that table, and D and trimming were inferred from the DNA itself. The sample comprises roughly 250,000 clones, approximately 86% of which are singletons, and under 6.5% rests with the top ten.

The sample comprised PBMCs or T cells enriched from blood (not recorded which). The receptor comes from a woman younger than 45 with acute COVID-19. The chain is built from TRBV2 and TRBJ2-1, with 7 bases matching TRBD1. Here the CDR3 DNA reads TGTGCCAGCAAAGACAGGGAACACAATGAGCAGTTCTTC. Protein product: CASKDREHNEQFF. The entire variable domain, with the rest obtained from reference TRBV2 and TRBJ2-1, is as follows: EPEVTQTPSHQVTQMGQEVILRCVPISNHLYFYWYRQILGQKVEFLVSFYNNEISEKSEIFDDQFSVERPDGSNFTLKIRSTKLEDSAMYFCASKDREHNEQFFGPGTRLTVL.